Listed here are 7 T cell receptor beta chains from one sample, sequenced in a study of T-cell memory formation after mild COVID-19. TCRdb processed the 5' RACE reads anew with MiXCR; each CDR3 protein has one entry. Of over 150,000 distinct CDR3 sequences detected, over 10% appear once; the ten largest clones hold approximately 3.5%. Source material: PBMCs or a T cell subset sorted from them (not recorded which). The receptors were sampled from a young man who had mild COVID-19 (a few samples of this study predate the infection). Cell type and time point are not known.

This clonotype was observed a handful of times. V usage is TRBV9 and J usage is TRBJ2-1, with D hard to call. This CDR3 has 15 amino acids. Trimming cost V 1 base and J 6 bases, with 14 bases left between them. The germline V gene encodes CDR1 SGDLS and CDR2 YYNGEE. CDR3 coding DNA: TGTGCCAGCAGCGTAAGGCTAGGCGGTGGCAATGAGCAGTTCTTC. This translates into CASSVRLGGGNEQFF. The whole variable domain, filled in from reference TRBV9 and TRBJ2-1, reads DSGVTQTPKHLITATGQRVTLRCSPRSGDLSVYWYQQSLDQGLQFLIQYYNGEERAKGNILERFSAQQFPDLHSELNLSSLELGDSALYFCASSVRLGGGNEQFFGPGTRLTVL.

In nucleotides, the CDR3 is TGTGCCAGCAGCCAAGATATTACTGGACCTCTTAGTGAGCAGTTCTTC. It yields the protein CASSQDITGPLSEQFF. This chain joins TRBV4-2 and TRBJ2-1; D ambiguous. Between the trimmed V and J ends, which lost 0 bases and 9 bases, there was a span of 18 bases. The CDR3 totals 16 residues. Germline loops: CDR1 LGHNA, CDR2 YNFKEQ.

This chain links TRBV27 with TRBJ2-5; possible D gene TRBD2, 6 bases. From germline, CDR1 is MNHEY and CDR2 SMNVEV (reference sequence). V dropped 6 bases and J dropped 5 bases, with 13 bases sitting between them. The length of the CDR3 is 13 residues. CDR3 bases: TGTGCCAGCAGCCCCGGACGGGGGGAGACCCAGTACTTC. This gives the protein CASSPGRGETQYF.

CDR3 bases: TGCGCCAGCAGCTCACCGGCCCGCCACAGGGCAGATACGCAGTATTTT. Translated: CASSSPARHRADTQYF. The V and J genes are TRBV4-1 and TRBJ2-3, with a tentative D call TRBD1 (6 bases). V lost 5 bases to trimming and J lost 4 bases, with 19 bases between them. Germline CDR1 is MGHRA and CDR2 is YSYEKL. The CDR3 consists of 16 residues.

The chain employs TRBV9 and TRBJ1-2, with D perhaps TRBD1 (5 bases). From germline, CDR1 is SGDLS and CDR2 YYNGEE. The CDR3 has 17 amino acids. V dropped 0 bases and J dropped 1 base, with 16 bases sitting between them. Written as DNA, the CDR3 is TGTGCCAGCAGCGTAGTTTCGACAGTTGAAGGTAACTATGGCTACACCTTC. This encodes CASSVVSTVEGNYGYTF.

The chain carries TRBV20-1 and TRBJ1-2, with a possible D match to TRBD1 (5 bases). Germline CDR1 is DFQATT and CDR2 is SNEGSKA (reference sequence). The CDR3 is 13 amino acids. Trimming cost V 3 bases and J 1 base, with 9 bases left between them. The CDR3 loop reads CSASLGGNYGYTF. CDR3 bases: TGCAGTGCTAGCCTGGGGGGTAACTATGGCTACACCTTC.

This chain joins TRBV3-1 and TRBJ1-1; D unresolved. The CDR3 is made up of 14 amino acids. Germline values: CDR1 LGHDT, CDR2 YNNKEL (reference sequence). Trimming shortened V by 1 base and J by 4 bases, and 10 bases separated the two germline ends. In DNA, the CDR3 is TGTGCCAGCAGCCAAGCCCCAGGCGGCACTGAAGCTTTCTTT. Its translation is CASSQAPGGTEAFF.